The 24 T cell receptor beta chains below all came from one sample that was sequenced in a study of blood T cell repertoires in COVID-19. The method was immunoSEQ multiplex PCR; TCRdb's version includes in-frame clones alone and lacks a portion of them. The sample shows 150,000 to 200,000 clones, around 82% of them seen only once. The specimen was PBMCs or T cells enriched from blood (not recorded which). The receptors derive from a woman in her sixties or seventies with acute COVID-19.

This clone was found a few times. V and J are TRBV18 and TRBJ2-7; 11 bases are shared with TRBD2. Trimming took 2 bases from V and 2 from J; bases not matched to a gene: 2. The CDR3 has 15 amino acids. Per germline, CDR1 KGHSH and CDR2 LQKENI. Here the CDR3 DNA reads TGTGCCAGCTCACCAATAGCGGGAGGGGCCTACGAGCAGTACTTC. This encodes CASSPIAGGAYEQYF.

This chain links TRBV7-2 with TRBJ2-1; maybe TRBD2 (6 bases). There are 12 residues in the CDR3. The V gene's germline CDR1 is SGHTA and CDR2 FQGNSA. V was clipped by 4 bases and J by 9 bases, with 10 bases between them. Written as DNA, the CDR3 is TGTGCCAGCAGCTGGGGGGTGGGTGAGCAGTTCTTC. This sequence encodes CASSWGVGEQFF.

The table lists this clone with a few counts. The rearrangement links TRBV11-2 to TRBJ1-1; D may be TRBD1 (6 bases). This CDR3 has 17 residues. In germline, CDR1 is SGHAT, CDR2 FQNNGV. Trimming took 5 bases from V and 0 from J, leaving 19 bases between them. The CDR3 DNA reads as TGTGCCAGCAGCGGGGGCCGCCTGGAGGACATGAACACTGAAGCTTTCTTT. Translation: CASSGGRLEDMNTEAFF.

V usage is TRBV27 and J usage is TRBJ1-2, with D maybe TRBD1 (6 bases). Trimming removed 3 bases at V and 3 bases at J, with 11 bases between. The germline V gene encodes CDR1 MNHEY and CDR2 SMNVEV (reference sequence). The CDR3 spans 14 residues. DNA of the CDR3: TGTGCCAGCAGTTTCGCGGACAGCTACTATGGCTACACCTTC. Its translation is CASSFADSYYGYTF.

The chain is built from TRBV30 and TRBJ1-4, with 7 bases fitting TRBD1. CDR1 and CDR2 from the germline V gene are GTSNPN and SVGIG (reference sequence). J lost 8 bases, V lost 8 bases, and 5 bases had no gene match. The CDR3 is made up of 11 amino acids. This CDR3 is CAGDSWEKLFF. The CDR3 DNA reads TGTGCCGGGGACAGTTGGGAAAAACTGTTTTTT.

J is TRBJ2-7 and V is TRBV10-2; 8 nucleotides align to TRBD1. Germline trimming cut 5 bases from V and 3 bases from J; bases unmatched to any gene: 6. The CDR3 is 14 amino acids. Germline values: CDR1 WSHSY, CDR2 SAAADI. DNA for the CDR3: TGCGCCAGCAGTCCCCCCGGGACAGGCTACGAGCAGTACGTC. Residues: CASSPPGTGYEQYV.

The chain uses TRBV25-1 and TRBJ1-1, with D perhaps matching TRBD1 (5 bases). V lost 4 bases to trimming and J lost 1 base, with 10 bases between them. This CDR3 contains 14 residues. CDR1 and CDR2 (germline): MGHDK, SYGVNS. DNA for the CDR3: TGTGCCAGCAGTGTAGGACAAACGAACACTGAAGCTTTCTTT. Its protein product is CASSVGQTNTEAFF.

The J gene is TRBJ2-3, the V gene TRBV7-2, with TRBD2 matching over 8 bases. Germline loops: CDR1 SGHTA, CDR2 FQGNSA. The J segment lost 6 bases and the V segment lost 5 bases, leaving 13 bases of the junction unmatched. The CDR3 runs 16 residues. The CDR3 region is CASSPRGGLATDTQYF. The CDR3 nucleotides read TGTGCCAGCAGCCCAAGGGGAGGACTAGCAACTGATACGCAGTATTTT.

This chain uses TRBV13 with TRBJ2-3; possible D gene TRBD1, 6 bases. CDR1 and CDR2 (germline): PRHDT, FYEKMQ (reference sequence). Trimming cost V 5 bases and J 0 bases, with 9 bases left between them. The CDR3 has 14 residues. The CDR3 region is CASSLDRSTDTQYF. The CDR3 DNA sequence: TGTGCCAGCAGCCTCGACAGGAGCACAGATACGCAGTATTTT.

This clone was recorded once. V gene TRBV30 combines with J gene TRBJ2-3; tentatively, D is TRBD2 (5 bases). Germline CDR1 reads GTSNPN; CDR2 reads SVGIG (reference sequence). This CDR3 has 13 residues. Trimming took 7 bases from V and 0 from J, leaving 11 bases between them. This chain's CDR3 is CAFRQRSTDTQYF. CDR3 sequence (DNA): TGTGCCTTTAGGCAGCGGAGCACAGATACGCAGTATTTT.

The chain employs TRBV5-1 and TRBJ1-1; TRBD1 might be the D (6 bases). Trimming left V 3 bases short and J 7 bases short, with 13 bases between. The germline CDR1 and CDR2 sequences are SGHRS and YFSETQ. This CDR3 has 13 residues. This chain's CDR3 is CASSSEGDGEAFF. The CDR3 nucleotides read TGCGCCAGCAGCTCTGAGGGGGACGGTGAAGCTTTCTTT.

This clone has only one observation. The chain combines TRBV5-8 with TRBJ1-4, with 7 bases aligning to TRBD1. The CDR3 totals 16 residues. Germline values: CDR1 SGHTS, CDR2 YDEGEE. V lost 4 bases to trimming and J lost 0 bases; unmatched junction nucleotides: 6. The CDR3 loop is CASSGDRVATNEKLFF. As DNA, the CDR3 is TGTGCCAGCAGCGGGGACAGAGTTGCAACTAATGAAAAACTGTTTTTT. Complete variable domain (other parts from reference TRBV5-8 and TRBJ1-4): EAGVTQSPTHLIKTRGQQATLRCSPISGHTSVYWYQQALGLGLQFLLWYDEGEERNRGNFPPRFSGRQFPNYSSELNVNALELEDSALYLCASSGDRVATNEKLFFGSGTQLSVL.

Of note for this clone: A much larger clone lies one base from this, so it may be a read error. The same CDR3 can be traced to other DNA sequences in this sample. The chain couples TRBV6-4 to TRBJ1-2, with D tentatively TRBD1 (5 bases). Germline V lookup: CDR1 MRHNA, CDR2 SNTAGT. The CDR3 runs to 12 residues. Trimming pared 4 bases from V and 4 bases from J, leaving 7 bases between. In DNA form, the CDR3 reads TGTGCCAGCAGTGCCGGGGGCTATGGCTACACCTTC. Protein: CASSAGGYGYTF.

The chain combines TRBV19 with TRBJ1-2; 8 bases are shared with TRBD1. J was trimmed by 4 bases and V by 1 base; bases with no gene match: 8. The germline V gene encodes CDR1 LNHDA and CDR2 SQIVND (reference sequence). CDR3 size: 16 residues. The CDR3 DNA reads TGTGCCAGTAGTATAGGGGGGACAGGTGGGGTCTATGGCTACACCTTC. This translates into CASSIGGTGGVYGYTF.

The chain joins TRBV7-9 to TRBJ2-1; TRBD2 might be the D (6 bases). Between the trimmed V and J ends, which lost 5 bases and 2 bases, there was a span of 16 bases. This CDR3 has 16 amino acids. Germline V gives CDR1 SEHNR, CDR2 FQNEAQ (reference sequence). The CDR3 sequence is CASSHLRGSPYNEQFF. CDR3 DNA sequence: TGTGCCAGCAGCCACCTTCGGGGGTCCCCCTACAATGAGCAGTTCTTC. The full variable domain, completed using reference TRBV7-9 and TRBJ2-1, is DTGVSQNPRHKITKRGQNVTFRCDPISEHNRLYWYRQTLGQGPEFLTYFQNEAQLEKSRLLSDRFSAERPKGSFSTLEIQRTEQGDSAMYLCASSHLRGSPYNEQFFGPGTRLTVL.

The V call is TRBV3-1 (or the pseudogene TRBV3-2), the J call TRBJ1-2; D remains unclear. Germline CDR1 and CDR2: LGHDT and YNNKEL (reference sequence). V shed 1 base and J shed 6 bases, with 9 bases lying between them. The CDR3 runs to 13 residues. The CDR3 DNA sequence: TGTGCCAGCAGCCAAGGCGGGGTGAATGGCTACACCTTC. Its translation: CASSQGGVNGYTF.

This clone was seen only a few times. The rearrangement joins TRBV18 to TRBJ2-5; 11 bases map to TRBD2. Germline assignment: CDR1 KGHSH and CDR2 LQKENI. The CDR3 loop spans 18 amino acids. Germline trimming cut 3 bases from V and 0 bases from J; bases unmatched to any gene: 9. The CDR3: CASSPLGTSGRYQETQYF. CDR3 DNA: TGTGCCAGCTCACCCCTAGGGACTAGCGGCAGGTACCAAGAGACCCAGTACTTC.

The chain is built from TRBV4-3 and TRBJ2-4; 12 bases align to TRBD2. The junction had 12 bases not matched to a gene; V was cut back by 1 base and J by 2 bases. CDR1 and CDR2 from the germline V gene are LGHNA and YSLEER. CDR3 size: 20 residues. CDR3 DNA: TGCGCCAGCAGCCAAGTAGCGGCTAGCGGGGGGGCCGGGTCCAAAAACATTCAGTACTTC. It codes for CASSQVAASGGAGSKNIQYF.

The chain couples TRBV9 to TRBJ2-3; D uncertain. Germline CDR1 SGDLS, CDR2 YYNGEE. The V and J ends lost 3 bases and 0 bases respectively, with 14 bases between them. This CDR3 has 16 residues. The CDR3 DNA reads as TGTGCCAGCAGCGCCCTACCAGGATCTAGCACAGATACGCAGTATTTT. Amino acids: CASSALPGSSTDTQYF.

The J gene is TRBJ2-2, the V gene TRBV28; 8 bases map to TRBD1. Germline lookup yields CDR1 MDHEN and CDR2 SYDVKM. The CDR3 covers 15 residues. The ends lost 1 base at V and 6 bases at J; junction bases unmatched: 4. The chain's CDR3 is CASSLSDRAAGELFF. DNA of the CDR3: TGTGCCAGCAGTTTATCGGACAGGGCTGCCGGGGAGCTGTTTTTT. Together with reference TRBV28 and TRBJ2-2, the CDR3 gives the full variable domain: DVKVTQSSRYLVKRTGEKVFLECVQDMDHENMFWYRQDPGLGLRLIYFSYDVKMKEKGDIPEGYSVSREKKERFSLILESASTNQTSMYLCASSLSDRAAGELFFGEGSRLTVL.

The gene calls are TRBV18 and TRBJ1-1; maybe TRBD1 (5 bases). Trimming left V 4 bases short and J 3 bases short, with 12 bases between. The CDR3 covers 14 residues. Germline CDR1 is KGHSH and CDR2 is LQKENI. The CDR3 nucleotides read TGTGCCAGCTCACTCTACAGGACCGACACTGAAGCTTTCTTT. It encodes CASSLYRTDTEAFF.

V and J are TRBV7-8 and TRBJ2-1, with TRBD1 identical over 7 bases. V gave up 3 bases and J gave up 1 base; unmatched junction bases: 6. CDR3 size: 16 residues. Germline CDR1 and CDR2: SGHVS and FQNEAQ. The CDR3 is CASSFGQVLSYNEQFF. The CDR3 DNA sequence: TGTGCCAGCAGCTTCGGACAGGTACTATCCTACAATGAGCAGTTCTTC.

The gene calls are TRBV19 and TRBJ2-3; TRBD1 aligns across 8 bases. This CDR3 has 12 residues. The germline V gene has CDR1 LNHDA and CDR2 SQIVND (reference sequence). J lost 9 bases, V lost 5 bases, and 4 bases had no gene match. CDR3 protein: CASSPGQGTQYF. CDR3 coding DNA: TGTGCCAGTAGTCCCGGACAGGGAACGCAGTATTTT. The variable domain in full, completed from reference TRBV19 and TRBJ2-3, reads DGGITQSPKYLFRKEGQNVTLSCEQNLNHDAMYWYRQDPGQGLRLIYYSQIVNDFQKGDIAEGYSVSREKKESFPLTVTSAQKNPTAFYLCASSPGQGTQYFGPGTRLTVL.

The chain recombines TRBV3-1 (or the pseudogene TRBV3-2) with TRBJ2-2, with D possibly matching TRBD2 (6 bases). The V gene's germline CDR1 is LGHDT and CDR2 YNNKEL (reference sequence). V lost 8 bases to trimming and J lost 1 base, with 14 bases between them. This CDR3 has 15 amino acids. CDR3 sequence (DNA): TGTGCCAGCGGTACCGGGACTCAGAACACCGGGGAGCTGTTTTTT. It specifies CASGTGTQNTGELFF.